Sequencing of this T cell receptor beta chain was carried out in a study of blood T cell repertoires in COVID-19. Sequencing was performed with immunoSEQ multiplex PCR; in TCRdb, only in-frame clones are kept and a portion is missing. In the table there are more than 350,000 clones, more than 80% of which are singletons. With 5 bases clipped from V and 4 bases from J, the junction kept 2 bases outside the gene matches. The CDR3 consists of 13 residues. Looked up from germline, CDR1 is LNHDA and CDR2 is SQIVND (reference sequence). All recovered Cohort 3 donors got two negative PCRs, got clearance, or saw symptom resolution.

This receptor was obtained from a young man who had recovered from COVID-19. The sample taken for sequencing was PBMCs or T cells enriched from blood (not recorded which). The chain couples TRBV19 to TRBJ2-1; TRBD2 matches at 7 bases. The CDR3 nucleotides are TGTGCCAGTAGTTCTAGCGGATACAATGAGCAGTTCTTC. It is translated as CASSSSGYNEQFF.